The 15 T cell receptor beta chains below were found in one sample sequenced in a study of T-cell memory formation after mild COVID-19. In TCRdb, the 5' RACE reads were re-called with MiXCR into one record per CDR3 protein. In the table there are 560,000 or so distinct CDR3 sequences, roughly 17% of which are singletons. The sample consisted of PBMCs or a T cell subset sorted from them (not recorded which). Receptors were obtained from an adult woman who had mild COVID-19 (a few samples of this study predate the infection). Cell type and time point are not known.

The chain carries TRBV6-5 and TRBJ2-6; perhaps TRBD1 as D (5 bases). The CDR3 spans 16 residues. V lost 2 bases, J lost 1 base, and 9 bases lay in between. The germline V gene has CDR1 MNHEY and CDR2 SVGAGI. CDR3 DNA: TGTGCCAGCAGTTACCCTAGGGGATCTGGGGCCAACGTCCTGACTTTC. This codes for CASSYPRGSGANVLTF.

The chain links TRBV9 to TRBJ1-4; D uncertain. In germline, CDR1 is SGDLS, CDR2 YYNGEE. The CDR3 loop spans 13 amino acids. Trimming cost V 3 bases and J 7 bases, with 10 bases left between them. DNA for the CDR3: TGTGCCAGCAGCGCCTCAATGGGTGAAAAACTGTTTTTT. Its protein product is CASSASMGEKLFF.

This clonotype was observed a few times. This rearrangement joins TRBV5-1 to TRBJ1-1, with 10 bases that match TRBD1. Germline CDR1 is SGHRS and CDR2 is YFSETQ. The CDR3 is 17 amino acids. The ends lost 4 bases at V and 8 bases at J; junction bases unmatched: 17. The CDR3 bases are TGCGCCAGCAGCATACCCCCCCCCGGGACAGGGGAGCCGGAAGCTTTCTTT. The encoded protein is CASSIPPPGTGEPEAFF.

The V call is TRBV20-1, the J call TRBJ1-2, with TRBD1 matching 7 bases. Losses at the gene ends were 0 bases for V and 2 bases for J; bases not matched to a gene: 12. Germline CDR1 is DFQATT and CDR2 is SNEGSKA (reference sequence). The CDR3 totals 17 residues. The CDR3 loop is CSAREEGANSVNYGYTF. Written as DNA, the CDR3 is TGCAGTGCTAGAGAGGAGGGGGCGAACTCGGTAAACTATGGCTACACCTTC.

The V gene is TRBV9, the J gene TRBJ2-3; 9 bases fit TRBD1. V dropped 3 bases and J dropped 3; count of bases not matched to a gene: 14. The germline CDR1 and CDR2 sequences are SGDLS and YYNGEE. The CDR3 consists of 18 residues. The CDR3 sequence is CASSADPWDRERTDTQYF. For the CDR3, the DNA is TGTGCCAGCAGCGCCGACCCCTGGGACAGGGAGAGGACAGATACGCAGTATTTT.

This clonotype showed up just a few times. CDR3 sequence: CASSLEGPINQPQHF. The CDR3 region has the DNA TGTGCCAGCAGTTTAGAGGGACCGATCAATCAGCCCCAGCATTTT. The chain links TRBV12-3 or TRBV12-4 to TRBJ1-5; perhaps TRBD1 as D (5 bases). Deletions cut 1 base from V and 3 bases from J, with 10 bases between. This CDR3 is built from 15 residues.

The rearrangement links TRBV5-6 to TRBJ1-2; perhaps TRBD1 as D (6 bases). V lost 4 bases, J lost 12 bases, and 19 bases lay in between. Per germline, CDR1 SGHDT and CDR2 YYEEEE. The CDR3 is 13 amino acids. CDR3 bases: TGTGCCAGCAGCGCGGAAAGAGTCAGGGGAGACACCTTC. Its protein product is CASSAERVRGDTF.

The CDR3 DNA reads as TGTGCCAGCAGTTTACGACAGGGACGTCTCACTGAAGCTTTCTTT. Protein sequence: CASSLRQGRLTEAFF. The V call is TRBV27, the J call TRBJ1-1; TRBD1 aligns across 7 bases. The V segment lost 2 bases and the J segment 4 bases; nucleotides outside the gene matches: 7. Germline V gives CDR1 MNHEY, CDR2 SMNVEV (reference sequence). The CDR3 runs 15 residues.

This clonotype was detected once. The rearrangement uses TRBV9 and TRBJ1-6; 7 bases are shared with TRBD1. The CDR3 loop spans 15 amino acids. V lost 3 bases and J lost 5; bases outside the gene matches: 5. Germline V CDR1 and CDR2: SGDLS, YYNGEE. The CDR3 region is CASSAGTAHNSPLHF. The CDR3 bases are TGTGCCAGCAGCGCCGGGACAGCGCATAATTCACCCCTCCACTTT.

This chain links TRBV9 with TRBJ2-2; tentative D call: TRBD1 (7 bases). The V gene's germline CDR1 is SGDLS and CDR2 YYNGEE. The CDR3 runs 18 residues. Trimming removed 5 bases at V and 2 bases at J, with 22 bases between. In DNA, the CDR3 is TGTGCCAGCAGTCTCAGGGGGAGCGGAGGGGGCAACACCGGGGAGCTGTTTTTT. Residues: CASSLRGSGGGNTGELFF. Together with reference TRBV9 and TRBJ2-2, the CDR3 gives the full variable domain: DSGVTQTPKHLITATGQRVTLRCSPRSGDLSVYWYQQSLDQGLQFLIQYYNGEERAKGNILERFSAQQFPDLHSELNLSSLELGDSALYFCASSLRGSGGGNTGELFFGEGSRLTVL.

This clonotype was counted between two and nine times. The gene calls are TRBV4-1 and TRBJ2-5; D possibly uses TRBD1 or TRBD2 (5 bases each). Germline V CDR1 and CDR2: MGHRA, YSYEKL. This CDR3 region has 15 residues. V lost 1 base and J 4 bases, leaving 13 bases between the germline ends. CDR3 loop: CASSQVGTGRETQYF. CDR3 nucleotides: TGCGCCAGCAGCCAAGTGGGGACCGGACGAGAGACCCAGTACTTC.

This clonotype was counted at least ten times. J is TRBJ1-4 and V is TRBV7-9, with TRBD1 identical over 10 bases. Germline V gives CDR1 SEHNR, CDR2 FQNEAQ (reference sequence). The V gene end was trimmed by 5 bases and the J gene end by 8 bases; junction bases not matched to a gene: 5. The CDR3 has 14 amino acids. The CDR3 nucleotides are TGTGCCAGCAGCCAGGGACAGGGGAGGGAAAAACTGTTTTTT. It is translated as CASSQGQGREKLFF.

CDR3 amino acids: CASSQLAAEQFF. Written as DNA, the CDR3 is TGTGCCAGCAGCCAATTAGCGGCAGAGCAGTTCTTC. This chain uses TRBV16 with TRBJ2-1, with D tentatively TRBD2 (6 bases). Germline CDR1 and CDR2: KGHSY and FQNENV. The length of the CDR3 is 12 residues. Between the trimmed V and J ends, which lost 1 base and 10 bases, there was a span of 8 bases.

Only a few counts were recorded for this clonotype. The chain has TRBV27 and TRBJ2-5; TRBD2 agrees at 7 bases. Germline lookup yields CDR1 MNHEY and CDR2 SMNVEV (reference sequence). The V segment lost 7 bases and the J segment 1 base; nucleotides outside the gene matches: 9. CDR3 length: 15 residues. In nucleotides, the CDR3 is TGTGCCAGCACCCGAAGCGGGATTGTCCAAGAGACCCAGTACTTC. Its translation: CASTRSGIVQETQYF.

The V and J genes are TRBV21-1 and TRBJ2-7; TRBD1 reflects the table's D call only, with no check against the DNA. TRBV21-1 corresponds to a pseudogene. The CDR3 sequence is 16 residues long. This CDR3 reads CASSIFPGEDSYEQYF. In nucleotides, the CDR3 is TGTGCCAGCAGCATATTTCCAGGGGAAGACTCCTACGAGCAGTACTTC.